One sample yielded the 32 T cell receptor beta chains listed below, sequenced in a study of T-cell memory formation after mild COVID-19. TCRdb called the 5' RACE reads again in MiXCR, with one record for every CDR3 protein. Seen here are 120,000 or so distinct CDR3 sequences, more than 15% observed once, and the top ten hold 4.5% to 5.5%. The specimen sequenced was PBMCs or a T cell subset sorted from them (not recorded which). The origin of the receptors is a man between 18 and 29 years old who had mild COVID-19 (a few samples of this study predate the infection). Cell type and time point are not known.

The chain carries TRBV4-3 and TRBJ1-1, with TRBD1 identical over 9 bases. Per the germline V gene, CDR1 is LGHNA and CDR2 is YSLEER. Losses at the gene ends were 4 bases for V and 3 bases for J; bases not matched to a gene: 3. The CDR3 is made up of 14 amino acids. As DNA, the CDR3 is TGCGCCAGCAGCCTCCGGACAGGGGACACTGAAGCTTTCTTT. This sequence encodes CASSLRTGDTEAFF.

This chain joins TRBV5-1 and TRBJ2-5; no reliable D call. Looked up from germline, CDR1 is SGHRS and CDR2 is YFSETQ. Trimming took off 0 bases at V and 1 base at J, with 10 bases between the two ends. The CDR3 has 15 residues. The CDR3 DNA is TGCGCCAGCAGCTTGGTTCCAGGACCCCAAGAGACCCAGTACTTC. Amino acid sequence: CASSLVPGPQETQYF.

The V call is TRBV30, the J call TRBJ2-3, with D tentatively TRBD1 (6 bases). V lost 5 bases and J lost 6, with 15 bases in between. This CDR3 comprises 13 residues. The V gene's germline CDR1 is GTSNPN and CDR2 SVGIG (reference sequence). This CDR3 is CAWGPVGADTQYF. CDR3 in DNA: TGTGCCTGGGGCCCGGTGGGGGCCGATACGCAGTATTTT.

This clonotype was picked up a small number of times. The rearrangement joins TRBV30 to TRBJ2-1, with D uncertain. Deletions cut 0 bases from V and 5 bases from J, with 5 bases between. The CDR3 runs to 12 residues. Germline V gene lookup returns CDR1 GTSNPN and CDR2 SVGIG (reference sequence). CDR3: CAWSVTDNEQFF. The CDR3 nucleotides read TGTGCCTGGAGTGTCACAGACAATGAGCAGTTCTTC.

This clonotype turned up a few times. The CDR3 sequence: CASRQGADGELFF. In nucleotides, the CDR3 is TGTGCCAGCAGACAGGGGGCTGACGGGGAGCTGTTTTTT. The chain carries TRBV6-5 and TRBJ2-2; TRBD1 matches at 9 bases. The CDR3 sequence is 13 residues long. V trimming: 6 bases; J trimming: 7 bases; junction bases outside the gene matches: 3. Germline assignment: CDR1 MNHEY and CDR2 SVGAGI.

V is TRBV6-2 or TRBV6-3 and J is TRBJ2-7, with no clear D. The CDR3 contains 13 residues. The ends were cut back, 0 bases at V and 3 bases at J, with 6 bases in the middle. Germline CDR1 and CDR2: MNHEY and SVGEGT. Written as DNA, the CDR3 is TGTGCCAGCAGTTACTCGAATGTCTACGAGCAGTACGTC. Translation: CASSYSNVYEQYV.

This clonotype has a handful of counts. The chain employs TRBV2 and TRBJ2-7; D is uncertain. Germline values: CDR1 SNHLY, CDR2 FYNNEI. The V gene lost 6 bases and the J gene lost 4 bases, with 16 bases spanning the gap. The CDR3 totals 14 residues. The CDR3 DNA follows: TGTGCCAGCAGAGCCAATGCTGAGAGGTACGAGCAGTACGTC. It translates to CASRANAERYEQYV.

The sample holds a few counts of this clonotype. The rearrangement links TRBV5-1 to TRBJ1-1; D is unclear. The CDR3 consists of 16 residues. Trimming left V 1 base short and J 1 base short, with 14 bases between. Germline values: CDR1 SGHRS, CDR2 YFSETQ. CDR3 in DNA: TGCGCCAGCAGCTTGCTGCCCTTTGGCGAGAACACTGAAGCTTTCTTT. Protein product: CASSLLPFGENTEAFF.

This clonotype was observed once. The rearrangement uses TRBV30 and TRBJ1-5; D not resolved. The CDR3 runs 11 residues. Germline V gives CDR1 GTSNPN, CDR2 SVGIG (reference sequence). Trimming cost V 5 bases and J 7 bases, with 9 bases left between them. DNA for the CDR3: TGTGCCTGGGGATTGGAGCAGCCCCAGCATTTT. Its translation is CAWGLEQPQHF.

V is TRBV19 and J is TRBJ2-2, with a weak D call TRBD1 (6 bases). Germline V lookup: CDR1 LNHDA, CDR2 SQIVND (reference sequence). The CDR3 has 14 amino acids. The V and J ends lost 6 bases and 0 bases respectively, with 8 bases between them. For the CDR3, the DNA is TGTGCCAGTAGACAGGGTTCGAACACCGGGGAGCTGTTTTTT. Translation: CASRQGSNTGELFF.

The chain is built from TRBV4-1 and TRBJ1-2; TRBD1 might be the D (6 bases). This CDR3 spans 15 amino acids. V was pared by 0 bases and J by 4 bases, with 12 bases between. The germline gives CDR1 MGHRA, CDR2 YSYEKL. The CDR3 sequence is CASSQEGAYPYGYTF. The CDR3 nucleotides are TGCGCCAGCAGCCAAGAGGGGGCCTATCCCTATGGCTACACCTTC.

The chain is built from TRBV5-1 and TRBJ2-2, with 7 bases identical to TRBD1. The CDR3 spans 17 residues. V lost 0 bases, J lost 7 bases, and 12 bases stayed unmatched. CDR1 is SGHRS and CDR2 is YFSETQ in the germline V gene. The CDR3 region is CASSLAPTGRAVGELFF. The CDR3 nucleotides are TGCGCCAGCAGCTTGGCCCCGACAGGGCGCGCCGTCGGGGAGCTGTTTTTT.

This clonotype has more than one count but fewer than ten. The chain employs TRBV5-1 and TRBJ1-1; no clear D. Germline loops: CDR1 SGHRS, CDR2 YFSETQ. The CDR3 contains 17 residues. Trimming took off 4 bases at V and 0 bases at J, with 19 bases between the two ends. This CDR3 is CASSPGVSSFMNTEAFF. The CDR3 nucleotides read TGCGCCAGCAGCCCTGGGGTTTCGTCCTTTATGAACACTGAAGCTTTCTTT.

The DNA for the CDR3 is TGTGCCAGCAGCAAAGCCAGAAACGGAGAAGCTTTCTTT. It yields the protein CASSKARNGEAFF. The chain couples TRBV2 to TRBJ1-1; D unclear. V lost 6 bases and J lost 8, with 16 bases in between. Germline assignment: CDR1 SNHLY and CDR2 FYNNEI. The CDR3 contains 13 residues.

In its sample, this clonotype was seen many times. The chain recombines TRBV3-1 with TRBJ2-5; perhaps TRBD2 as D (7 bases). In germline, CDR1 is LGHDT, CDR2 YNNKEL (reference sequence). CDR3 length equals 15 residues. V was trimmed by 3 bases and J by 1 base, leaving 12 bases between them. The chain's CDR3 is CASSHLRGGQETQYF. The CDR3 region has the DNA TGTGCCAGCAGCCATTTGAGGGGGGGCCAAGAGACCCAGTACTTC.

This clonotype was counted a few times. The chain joins TRBV6-6 to TRBJ2-1; 10 positions match TRBD1. The CDR3 loop spans 14 amino acids. The germline gives CDR1 MNHNY, CDR2 SVGAGI (reference sequence). V shed 8 bases, J shed 9 bases, and the junction held 10 bases outside the gene matches. The CDR3 DNA reads as TGTGCCAGCGAGCGACAGGGGGCAATTGTTGAGCAGTTCTTC. This translates into CASERQGAIVEQFF.

This clonotype was seen more than once but under ten times. The CDR3 protein is CATRQGGSPLHF. The CDR3 region has the DNA TGTGCCACCAGACAGGGAGGCTCACCCCTCCACTTT. The chain couples TRBV24-1 to TRBJ1-6; D possibly corresponds to TRBD1 (6 bases). The germline V gene has CDR1 KGHDR and CDR2 SFDVKD. The ends were cut back, 7 bases at V and 10 bases at J, with 10 bases in the middle. The CDR3 contains 12 residues.

This clonotype turned up a few times. The V and J genes are TRBV24-1 and TRBJ1-3; D is unresolved. Germline V gene sequence: CDR1 KGHDR, CDR2 SFDVKD. The CDR3 length is 17 residues. With 9 bases removed from V and 5 bases from J, the gap between germline ends came to 25 bases. The chain's CDR3 is CATPGRVATLWRNTIYF. The CDR3 DNA reads as TGTGCCACCCCCGGCCGCGTTGCGACGCTCTGGAGAAACACCATATATTTT.

The chain employs TRBV2 and TRBJ1-5; 7 bases match TRBD1. Germline lookup yields CDR1 SNHLY and CDR2 FYNNEI. The CDR3 consists of 13 residues. J was trimmed by 4 bases and V by 7 bases; bases with no gene match: 4. CDR3 in DNA: TGTGCCAGCACGGGACAGCTTAATCAGCCCCAGCATTTT. It is translated as CASTGQLNQPQHF.

V usage is TRBV16 and J usage is TRBJ1-1; D remains ambiguous. In germline, CDR1 is KGHSY, CDR2 FQNENV. Trimming took 1 base from V and 8 from J, leaving 8 bases between them. The CDR3 is made up of 12 amino acids. CDR3 protein: CASSQLLGEAFF. CDR3 DNA sequence: TGTGCCAGCAGCCAATTATTAGGCGAAGCTTTCTTT.

This clonotype was recorded at least ten times. V gene TRBV7-8 combines with J gene TRBJ2-5; D is uncertain. CDR1 SGHVS and CDR2 FQNEAQ come from the germline V gene. Trimming shortened V by 0 bases and J by 5 bases, and 13 bases separated the two germline ends. There are 15 residues in the CDR3. The CDR3 nucleotides are TGTGCCAGCAGCTTAGCACGAACTGCGATGGAGACCCAGTACTTC. Translated: CASSLARTAMETQYF. Based on the CDR3 plus reference TRBV7-8 and TRBJ2-5, the full variable domain is GAGVSQSPRYKVAKRGQDVALRCDPISGHVSLFWYQQALGQGPEFLTYFQNEAQLDKSGLPSDRFFAERPEGSVSTLKIQRTQQEDSAVYLCASSLARTAMETQYFGPGTRLLVL.

This clonotype turned up a few times. The chain couples TRBV18 to TRBJ2-7; either TRBD1 or TRBD2 may supply D (5 bases each). The CDR3 is made up of 13 amino acids. The V end was cut by 6 bases, the J end by 6 bases, with 15 bases between. Germline values: CDR1 KGHSH, CDR2 LQKENI. This CDR3 reads CASSGSGDGEQYV. DNA of the CDR3: TGTGCCAGCTCCGGATCCGGGGACGGCGAGCAGTACGTC.

This chain uses TRBV10-2 with TRBJ2-5; D not certain. The V gene lost 4 bases and the J gene lost 4 bases, with 4 bases spanning the gap. The CDR3 is 11 residues long. Germline lookup yields CDR1 WSHSY and CDR2 SAAADI. The CDR3 DNA sequence: TGCGCCAGCAGTGTGACAGAGACCCAGTACTTC. This codes for CASSVTETQYF.

This clonotype was detected only a few times. This sequence joins TRBV5-1 and TRBJ2-5; 8 nucleotides match TRBD1. The ends lost 0 bases at V and 4 bases at J; junction bases unmatched: 11. CDR3 length: 17 amino acids. Germline loops: CDR1 SGHRS, CDR2 YFSETQ. This CDR3 reads CASSLGHRGTYIETQYF. In DNA, the CDR3 is TGCGCCAGCAGCTTGGGGCACAGGGGGACGTATATAGAGACCCAGTACTTC.

This sequence joins TRBV4-1 and TRBJ1-2; no clear D. V was shortened by 1 base and J by 2 bases, with 2 bases between the two germline ends. Germline V gene data show CDR1 as MGHRA and CDR2 as YSYEKL. The CDR3 has 12 residues. For the CDR3, the DNA is TGCGCCAGCAGCCAAGGCAACTATGGCTACACCTTC. Amino acid sequence: CASSQGNYGYTF.

The chain uses TRBV15 and TRBJ2-7; D is undetermined. In germline, CDR1 is LNHNV, CDR2 YYDKDF (reference sequence). V was clipped by 3 bases and J by 2 bases, with 14 bases between them. The CDR3 has 15 residues. Here the CDR3 reads CATSRPGAVAYEQYF. The CDR3 nucleotides are TGTGCCACCAGCAGGCCCGGCGCTGTAGCCTACGAGCAGTACTTC.

The sample holds many counts of this clonotype. The chain has TRBV4-3 and TRBJ2-4; 11 nucleotides agree with TRBD2. The V segment lost 0 bases and the J segment 14 bases; nucleotides outside the gene matches: 15. The germline CDR1 and CDR2 sequences are LGHNA and YSLEER. The CDR3 is 17 amino acids. The CDR3 DNA is TGCGCCAGCAGCCAAGATCATGTAGCGGGGGGGCCTTTGGCTAAGTACTTC. Its protein is CASSQDHVAGGPLAKYF.

This clonotype was found a few times. DNA for the CDR3: TGCGCCAGCAACAGGGGCACCGGTGGCTACACCTTC. This translates into CASNRGTGGYTF. The chain has TRBV4-3 and TRBJ1-2; 7 nucleotides agree with TRBD1. V shed 7 bases and J 7 bases; nucleotides not matched to a gene: 6. CDR1 and CDR2 from the germline V gene are LGHNA and YSLEER. CDR3 size: 12 residues.

The chain joins TRBV4-1 to TRBJ1-6, with unresolved D. CDR3 length: 13 residues. V dropped 0 bases and J dropped 10 bases, with 7 bases sitting between them. Germline V gene data show CDR1 as MGHRA and CDR2 as YSYEKL. CDR3 DNA: TGCGCCAGCAGCCAAGATACTGGGTCACCCCTCCACTTT. As protein: CASSQDTGSPLHF.

The V call is TRBV5-6, the J call TRBJ2-3; tentative D call: TRBD2 (5 bases). V lost 1 base and J lost 2, with 11 bases in between. Germline V gene data show CDR1 as SGHDT and CDR2 as YYEEEE. This CDR3 region has 15 residues. The DNA of the CDR3 is TGTGCCAGCAGCTTGAATGCGGGTTACACAGATACGCAGTATTTT. Protein product: CASSLNAGYTDTQYF.

This clonotype has only a few counts. The V gene is TRBV12-3 or TRBV12-4, the J gene TRBJ2-1; D call uncertain. This CDR3 is 15 amino acids long. V lost 3 bases, J lost 6 bases, and 15 bases lay in between. For the CDR3, the DNA is TGTGCCAGCAGTTTTTTGTGGATAAACGGCAATGAGCAGTTCTTC. Translation gives CASSFLWINGNEQFF.

This sequence joins TRBV3-1 and TRBJ2-5; D gene uncertain. The CDR3 sequence is 14 residues long. The germline gives CDR1 LGHDT, CDR2 YNNKEL (reference sequence). V lost 5 bases to trimming and J lost 5 bases, with 15 bases between them. The CDR3 loop is CASSVTRFGETQYF. CDR3 bases: TGTGCCAGCAGCGTTACGCGTTTCGGGGAGACCCAGTACTTC.